This T cell receptor beta chain was recorded in a study of T cell repertoires in cytomegalovirus infection. MiXCR, run by TCRdb on the reads, gives a single entry per CDR3 protein. The sample has approximately 1,000,000 distinct CDR3 sequences, roughly 31% seen once; the top ten hold about 14%. Germline CDR1 is SGHVS and CDR2 is FQNEAQ. This CDR3 contains 13 residues. V was pared by 7 bases and J by 5 bases, with 7 bases of the junction left unmatched. Study-wide findings and caveats: HLA-C-restricted, CMV-specific TCR beta clonotypes were dominant ex vivo.

This clonotype was seen a few times. Its matching antigen is unknown. Material: cultured CD8+ T cells from PBMCs, obtained from culture after CMV antigen stimulation. V usage is TRBV7-8 and J usage is TRBJ2-5; 7 bases are a match to TRBD2. The sequence was collected from a human donor in good health (CMV status not recorded). Some clones in this sample may be carry-over from other donors' samples. The CDR3 DNA reads TGTGCCAGCACCTCCATGGGGGGGGAGACCCAGTACTTC. It yields the protein CASTSMGGETQYF.